A selection of T cell receptor beta chains follows, all from one sample in a study of T cells in Graves' hyperthyroidism and ophthalmopathy. TCRdb re-analysed the multiplex PCR reads in MiXCR, keeping a single row per CDR3 protein. The profile shows about 420,000 distinct CDR3 sequences, approximately 14% of them singletons. Specimen: blood. The receptors were gathered from a woman between 18 and 29 years old with Graves' hyperthyroidism. Both conserved end residues are part of each CDR3. Each record gives: V gene, clone size, J gene, D gene, CDR3 DNA, CDR3 protein. D genes are given only for firm matches. Clone size appears in some rows only: once, few, many, or a class for an expanded clone.

>TRBV7-9|many|TRBJ1-1|-
TGTGCCAGCGACCCCCGGGACCAAGGGAACACTGAAGCTTTCTTT
CASDPRDQGNTEAFF
>TRBV15|many|TRBJ1-1|-
TGTGCCACCAGCAGAGATCTAGCAGGGAACACTGAAGCTTTCTTT
CATSRDLAGNTEAFF
>TRBV5-1|-|TRBJ1-1|-
TGCGCCAGCAGCTTGTCCCCGGGAACGAACACTGAAGCTTTCTTT
CASSLSPGTNTEAFF
>TRBV20-1|many|TRBJ2-5|TRBD1
TGCAGTGGGTTCCGGGACAGACAAGAGACCCAGTACTTC
CSGFRDRQETQYF
>TRBV28|many|TRBJ2-1|-
TGTGCCAGCAGCCGAACTAGGAGCTCCTACAATGAGCAGTTCTTC
CASSRTRSSYNEQFF
>TRBV15|many|TRBJ1-5|-
TGTGCCACCAGCAGAGATGATAGGGCAGCCCAGCATTTT
CATSRDDRAAQHF
>TRBV9|few|TRBJ1-5|-
TGTGCCAGCAGCCTGGGGGTGGACATGAATCAGCCCCAGCATTTT
CASSLGVDMNQPQHF
>TRBV24-1|-|TRBJ2-1|-
TGTGCCACCAGTGATAGGACTGGCGGGTACAATGAGCAGTTCTTC
CATSDRTGGYNEQFF
>TRBV19|few|TRBJ2-7|TRBD1
TGTGCCAGTAGTCAGGGGGACAGCTGGTTCTACGAGCAGTACTTC
CASSQGDSWFYEQYF
>TRBV7-9|-|TRBJ2-4|TRBD1
TGTGCCAGCAGCAAACACAGGGGCGACCTTGGAAACATTCAGTACTTC
CASSKHRGDLGNIQYF
>TRBV4-3|many|TRBJ1-1|-
TGCGCCAGCAGCCAAGCAAGGGGATGGACTGAAGCTTTCTTT
CASSQARGWTEAFF
>TRBV15|-|TRBJ1-5|TRBD1
TGTGCCACCAGCAGAAAGACAGGGTCGGATCAGCCCCAGCATTTT
CATSRKTGSDQPQHF
>TRBV28|-|TRBJ1-1|TRBD1
TGTGCCACAACGACCGGGACAGGGGGGTATGAAGCTTTCTTT
CATTTGTGGYEAFF
>TRBV28|many|TRBJ2-7|-
TGTGCCAGCAGCTCGGGACTTCCTCCTGGGGAGCAGTACTTC
CASSSGLPPGEQYF
>TRBV18|-|TRBJ1-1|-
TGTGCCAGCTCACCACAGAAAAGCCCGGAGCAGTTGGACACTGAAGCTTTCTTT
CASSPQKSPEQLDTEAFF
>TRBV18|many|TRBJ2-1|-
TGTGCCAGCTCACCTAGGCCTGAGGGGCCCGATGAGCAGTTCTTC
CASSPRPEGPDEQFF